This entry concerns a single TCR beta chain. In this sample, this clone turned up once. Its antigen is unknown. Base-call qualities are not available, and no considerably larger clone is one nucleotide away. The data derive from a study of blood T cell repertoires in COVID-19 (dated by TCRdb to 2018 to 2021). In the study overall: Samples from collaborators originated in the United States, Italy and Spain and spanned both the acute and convalescent phases of COVID-19. Where available, HLA class I and class II types were obtained from metadata supplied by the sample provider rather than from assay-based typing. The sample metadata nearly always contained a de-identified subject ID, COVID-19 status, age in years and sex. The dataset comprised deeply sampled blood TCRbeta repertoires from subjects exposed to, actively infected with, or recovered from COVID-19. The samples were drawn from two sources: the first 160 participants of the ongoing ImmuneRACE study, and over 1,000 subjects contributed by 6 global collaborators. The repertoires were made available in a free public database intended to serve as a resource for research on the immune response to SARS-CoV-2. The material from the prospective study consisted of cDNA or gDNA derived from T cells, B-cell-depleted T cells, or PBMCs. The research as a whole found: The amount of clinical and demographic metadata varied by source and participant and was provided uncurated.

CDR1 and CDR2, per the germline V gene (reference sequence), are SGHNT and YYREEE. Reading from cysteine to phenylalanine, the CDR3 counts 15 amino acids. Of the read, only the CDR3 DNA is kept; its 45 bases are in frame from base 1. For this chain, trimming is 4 bases at the V end and 4 bases at the J end, and the number of junction bases without a gene match is 7. Participants in the prospective study were enrolled through a virtual design, were aged 18 to 89 years, and lived in 24 United States geographic areas. To assign participants to cohorts, the prospective study relied on clinical history that participants themselves reported in a screening survey and a study questionnaire. For ImmuneRACE Cohort 3, a participant was defined as recovered based on two consecutive negative NP/OP PCR tests, clearance by a healthcare professional, or resolution of symptoms. In the prospective study, whole blood, serum and a nasopharyngeal or oropharyngeal swab were collected from each participant by mobile phlebotomists. Additional blood draws and questionnaires over an approximately two-month period could optionally be provided by prospective study participants. Before DNA extraction, prospective study blood samples were shipped either frozen or at room temperature.

The immunoSEQ Assay, a bias-controlled multiplex PCR, was used to amplify TCRbeta CDR3 regions from genomic DNA. In the source study's methods: The number of nucleated cells in each sample was estimated from the amplification of reference gene primers within the assay. To quantify the absolute abundance of each unique TCRbeta CDR3 rearrangement, sequence reads were collapsed and filtered. For each sample, productive Simpson clonality was calculated as the square root of Simpson's diversity index across productive rearrangements. TCRdb carries this immuneACCESS record with in-frame sequences only. Its versions omit some clonotypes, under half of them owing to an unresolved V gene in the studies checked, with the rest unexplained. Clone size and the V and J calls come from that table; the DNA yielded D and trimming. The sample records around 300,000 clones, approximately 90% of which are singletons. Of the sample, under 7% falls within the top ten clones.

The chain is encoded by TRBV5-4 joined to TRBJ1-1; 10 central nucleotides agree with TRBD1. The sequenced sample was PBMCs or T cells enriched from blood (not recorded which). The receptor was derived from a woman between 40 and 55 years old who had recovered from COVID-19. The CDR3 amino acid sequence is: CASSPRQGAGTEAFF. Read as DNA, the sequence is TGTGCCAGCAGCCCTAGACAGGGGGCAGGCACTGAAGCTTTCTTT.